The 8 T cell receptor beta chains in this list originate from one sample, sequenced in a study of blood T cell repertoires in COVID-19. Here immunoSEQ multiplex PCR was the method, and the copy in TCRdb shows in-frame clones only, minus some. There are about 90,000 clones in the sample; just under 85% occur only once, and 3% to 4% lies in the top ten. The source material was peripheral blood. The receptors were sampled from a man aged 50-59 years with acute or convalescent COVID-19.

The genes are TRBV18 and TRBJ1-1, with D uncertain. V lost 5 bases and J 6 bases, leaving 13 bases between the germline ends. The CDR3 has 13 amino acids. Per germline, CDR1 KGHSH and CDR2 LQKENI. CDR3 sequence reads: CASSYNDEAEAFF. CDR3 sequence (DNA): TGTGCCAGCTCATACAATGACGAGGCTGAAGCTTTCTTT.

The rearrangement uses TRBV28 and TRBJ2-1, with D possibly matching TRBD1 (6 bases). Germline lookup yields CDR1 MDHEN and CDR2 SYDVKM. The CDR3 contains 11 residues. Trimming stripped 6 bases from V and 13 bases from J, with 13 bases between. CDR3 DNA sequence: TGTGCCAGCAGATCAGGGGAGCGCCAGTTCTTC. It yields the protein CASRSGERQFF.

The chain joins TRBV7-9 to TRBJ1-2; unclear D gene. The CDR3 has 16 amino acids. Looked up from germline, CDR1 is SEHNR and CDR2 is FQNEAQ (reference sequence). V lost 5 bases, J lost 4 bases, and 20 bases lay in between. Here the CDR3 reads CASSITLEGSIYGYTF. The CDR3 nucleotides are TGTGCCAGCAGCATAACCCTAGAAGGGAGCATCTATGGCTACACCTTC.

On this clone: This sample also contains other DNA sequences that code for the same CDR3. The chain joins TRBV4-3 to TRBJ2-5; D may be TRBD2 (7 bases). CDR1 and CDR2 (germline): LGHNA, YSLEER. The CDR3 contains 14 residues. V was shortened by 1 base and J by 5 bases, with 11 bases between the two germline ends. CDR3 in DNA: TGCGCCAGCAGCCAAGGGGGGGGCAGGGAGACCCAGTACTTC. Translated, it gives CASSQGGGRETQYF.

The chain joins TRBV7-3 to TRBJ2-2; 12 nucleotides align to TRBD1. Germline-derived CDR1 and CDR2 are SGHTA and FQGTGA. This CDR3 is 16 amino acids long. The ends lost 4 bases at V and 6 bases at J; junction bases unmatched: 6. DNA of the CDR3: TGTGCCAGCAGCTCGGGGACAGGGGGCGCGGCCGGGGAGCTGTTTTTT. Translating it yields CASSSGTGGAAGELFF.

The rearrangement joins TRBV30 to TRBJ1-2; tentatively, D is TRBD1 (5 bases). From germline, CDR1 is GTSNPN and CDR2 SVGIG (reference sequence). CDR3 length equals 15 residues. The V gene lost 0 bases and the J gene lost 0 bases, with 11 bases spanning the gap. The CDR3 DNA reads TGTGCCTGGAGTGTAGCGGGGGGATCTAACTATGGCTACACCTTC. Translating it yields CAWSVAGGSNYGYTF. The whole variable domain, filled in from reference TRBV30 and TRBJ1-2, reads SQTIHQWPATLVQPVGSPLSLECTVEGTSNPNLYWYRQAAGRGLQLLFYSVGIGQISSEVPQNLSASRPQDRQFILSSKKLLLSDSGFYLCAWSVAGGSNYGYTFGSGTRLTVV.

The CDR3 here is CASSQGSGSRFEQYF. CDR3 nucleotide sequence: TGTGCCAGCAGCCAAGGGAGCGGGAGCCGCTTCGAGCAGTACTTC. The chain links TRBV7-8 to TRBJ2-7, with 8 nucleotides matching TRBD2. With 5 bases clipped from V and 6 bases from J, the junction kept 12 bases outside the gene matches. Per germline, CDR1 SGHVS and CDR2 FQNEAQ. The CDR3 sequence is 15 residues long.

This clone was seen only a few times. The genes are TRBV4-1 and TRBJ1-4; possible D gene TRBD1, 5 bases. Trimming removed 1 base at V and 0 bases at J, with 9 bases between. CDR3 size: 16 residues. CDR1 and CDR2 (germline): MGHRA, YSYEKL. As DNA, the CDR3 is TGCGCCAGCAGCCAAGGGGGCTCGCCAACTAATGAAAAACTGTTTTTT. Its protein is CASSQGGSPTNEKLFF.